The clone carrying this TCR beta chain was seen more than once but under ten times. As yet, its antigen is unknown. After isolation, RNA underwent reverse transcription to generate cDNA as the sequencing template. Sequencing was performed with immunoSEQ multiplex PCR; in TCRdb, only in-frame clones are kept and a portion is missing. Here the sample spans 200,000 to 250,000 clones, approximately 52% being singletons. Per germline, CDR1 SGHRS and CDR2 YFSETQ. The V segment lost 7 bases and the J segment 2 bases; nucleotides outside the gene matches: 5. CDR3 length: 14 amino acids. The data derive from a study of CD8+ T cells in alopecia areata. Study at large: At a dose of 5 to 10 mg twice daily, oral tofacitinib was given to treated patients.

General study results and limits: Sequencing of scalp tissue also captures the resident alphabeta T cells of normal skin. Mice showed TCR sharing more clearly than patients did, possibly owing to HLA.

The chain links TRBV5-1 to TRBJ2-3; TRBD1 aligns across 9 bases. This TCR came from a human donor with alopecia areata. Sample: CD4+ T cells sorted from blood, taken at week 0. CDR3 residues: CASGWTGDTDTQYF. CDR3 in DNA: TGCGCCAGCGGCTGGACAGGGGACACAGATACGCAGTATTTT.